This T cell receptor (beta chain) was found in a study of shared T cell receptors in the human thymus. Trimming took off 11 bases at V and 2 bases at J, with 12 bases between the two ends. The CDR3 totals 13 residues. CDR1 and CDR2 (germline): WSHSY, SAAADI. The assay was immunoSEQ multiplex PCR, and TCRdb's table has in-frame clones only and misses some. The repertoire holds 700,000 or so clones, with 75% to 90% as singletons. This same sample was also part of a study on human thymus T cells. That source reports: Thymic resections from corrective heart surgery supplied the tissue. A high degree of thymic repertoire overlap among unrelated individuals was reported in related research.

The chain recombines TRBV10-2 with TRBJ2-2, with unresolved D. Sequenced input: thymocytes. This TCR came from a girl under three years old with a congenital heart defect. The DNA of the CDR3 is TGCGCCCACTCTCCGTTAAACACCGGGGAGCTGTTTTTT. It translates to CAHSPLNTGELFF.